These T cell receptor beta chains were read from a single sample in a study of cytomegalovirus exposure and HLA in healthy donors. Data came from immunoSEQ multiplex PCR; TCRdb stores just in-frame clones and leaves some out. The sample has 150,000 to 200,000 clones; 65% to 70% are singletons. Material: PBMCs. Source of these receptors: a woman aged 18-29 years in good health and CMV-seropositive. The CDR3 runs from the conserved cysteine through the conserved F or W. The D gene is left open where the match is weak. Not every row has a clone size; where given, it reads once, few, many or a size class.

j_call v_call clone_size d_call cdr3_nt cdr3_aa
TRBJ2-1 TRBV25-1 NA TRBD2 TGTGCCAATGTAGCGGGAGACTACAATGAGCAGTTCTTC CANVAGDYNEQFF
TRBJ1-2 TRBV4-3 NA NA TGCGCCAGCAGCCAAGTCGTTCCAGGGGACAATGGCTACACCTTC CASSQVVPGDNGYTF
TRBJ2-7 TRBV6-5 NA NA TGTGCCAGCAGTTACTCGGGGGGATGGGACGAGCAGTACTTC CASSYSGGWDEQYF
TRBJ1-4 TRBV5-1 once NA TGCGCCAGCAGCACTTACCACGGGGTAGCTGAAAAACTGTTTTTT CASSTYHGVAEKLFF
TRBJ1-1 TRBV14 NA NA TGTGCCAGCAGCCAACAACGGGTCTTAAAGGAACCTTTATTT CASSQQRVLKEPLF
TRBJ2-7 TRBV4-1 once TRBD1 TGCGCCAGCAGCCAGAGGGGGCCCGCCGAGCAGTACTTC CASSQRGPAEQYF
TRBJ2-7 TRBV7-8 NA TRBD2 TGTGCCAGCAGTTGGACTAGCGGGGACTACGAGCAGTACTTC CASSWTSGDYEQYF
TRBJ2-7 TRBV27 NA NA TGTGCCAGCAGTTTGGGCCCACCCCTCCCATCCCTCTCCTACGAGCAGTACTTC CASSLGPPLPSLSYEQYF
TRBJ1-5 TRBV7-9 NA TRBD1 TGTGCCAGCAGCTCACAGGGGGCTCCGGAGCCCCAGCATTTT CASSSQGAPEPQHF
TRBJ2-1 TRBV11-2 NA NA TGTGCCAGCAGCTTAGATCGGTTTGGGGGCTATGAGCAGTTCTTC CASSLDRFGGYEQFF
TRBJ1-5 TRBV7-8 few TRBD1 TGTGCCAGCAGCCGCCGGGACAGGGGGAGCAATCAGCCCCAGCATTTT CASSRRDRGSNQPQHF
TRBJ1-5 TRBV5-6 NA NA TGTGCCAGCAGCACCAACAGGGACCAGCCCCAGCATTTT CASSTNRDQPQHF
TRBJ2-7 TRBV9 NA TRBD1 TGTGCCAGCAGCGTAGATTGGGGACAGGGCTACGAGCAGTACTTC CASSVDWGQGYEQYF
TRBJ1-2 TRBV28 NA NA TGTGCCAGCAGTTTAAACCCAGGAGGCTATGGCTACACCTTC CASSLNPGGYGYTF
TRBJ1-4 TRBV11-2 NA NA TGTGCCAGCAGCCCCTTAGGAGTTATGAATGAAAAACTGTTTTTT CASSPLGVMNEKLFF
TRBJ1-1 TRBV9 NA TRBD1 TGTGCCAGCAGCCGACTACAGGGGGCGGTGAACACTGAAGCTTTCTTT CASSRLQGAVNTEAFF
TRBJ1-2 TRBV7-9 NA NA TGTGCCAGCAGCGCAGACTGGGTCTATGGCTACACCTTC CASSADWVYGYTF
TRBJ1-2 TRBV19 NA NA TGTGCCAGTAATTTCTCGCCGGGTGACTATGGCTACACCTTC CASNFSPGDYGYTF
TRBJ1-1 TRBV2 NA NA TGTGCCAGCACGACGACAGGTGATGAAGCTTTCTTT CASTTTGDEAFF
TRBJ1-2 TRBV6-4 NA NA TGTGCCAGCAGTGGTACAGGGTTAGGTGGCTACACCTTC CASSGTGLGGYTF
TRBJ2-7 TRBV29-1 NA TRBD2 TGCAGCGTTGACAGCGGGACCTCCTACGAGCAGTACTTC CSVDSGTSYEQYF
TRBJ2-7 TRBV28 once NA TGTGCCAGCAGTTTGAGCGGGCCCTACGAGCAGTACTTC CASSLSGPYEQYF
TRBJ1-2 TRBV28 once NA TGTGCCACCCATCGAGGTTACTATGGCTACACCTTC CATHRGYYGYTF
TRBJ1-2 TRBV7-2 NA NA TGTGCCAGCAGCTTAGCGGATCACTATTATGGCTACACCTTC CASSLADHYYGYTF
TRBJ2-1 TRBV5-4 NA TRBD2 TGTGCCAGCAGCCCCTCGGGGCGGGGGGGCTCCTACAATGAGCAGTTCTTC CASSPSGRGGSYNEQFF
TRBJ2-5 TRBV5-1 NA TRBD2 TGCGCCAGCAGCTTGGCCTCTAGCGGGAGAAGTGTAGAGACCCAGTACTTC CASSLASSGRSVETQYF
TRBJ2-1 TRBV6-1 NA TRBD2 TGTGCCAGCAGACTAGCGGGAGGGCCATACAATGAGCAGTTCTTC CASRLAGGPYNEQFF
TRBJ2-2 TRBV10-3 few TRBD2 TGTGCCATCGGGGGACTAGCGGGAGGGCCCGAAACCGGGGAGCTGTTTTTT CAIGGLAGGPETGELFF
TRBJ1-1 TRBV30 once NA TGTGCCTGGAGTTGGACAGCTGAAGCTTTCTTT CAWSWTAEAFF
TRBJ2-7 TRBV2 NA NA TGTGCCAGCAATCCGGAGGGGACCTACGAGCAGTACTTC CASNPEGTYEQYF
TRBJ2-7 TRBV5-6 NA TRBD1 TGTGCCAGCAGCTTGCCCTGGGACAGGGGGGTGGGCGAGCAGTACTTC CASSLPWDRGVGEQYF
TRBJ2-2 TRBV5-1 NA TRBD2 TGCGCCAGCAGCTTTAGACTAGCGGAACTAGCGAACACCGGGGAACTGTTTTTT CASSFRLAELANTGELFF
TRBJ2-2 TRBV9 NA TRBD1 TGTGCCAGCAGCGCCCCGGGACAGTTAAACACCGGGGAGCTGTTTTTT CASSAPGQLNTGELFF
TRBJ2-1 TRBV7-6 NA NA TGTGCCAGCAGCTTAATCCCATCATCCCCATCCACGGGTGATGAGCAGTTCTTC CASSLIPSSPSTGDEQFF
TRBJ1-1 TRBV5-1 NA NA TGCGCCAGCAGCTTTGCCCCCTCGGTCGACACTGAAGCTTTCTTT CASSFAPSVDTEAFF
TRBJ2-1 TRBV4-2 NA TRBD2 TGTGCCAGCAGCCAAGATCAACTAGCGGGGTACAATGAGCAGTTCTTC CASSQDQLAGYNEQFF
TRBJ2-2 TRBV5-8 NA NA TGTGCCAGCAGCCCCCCCGTCGGGGAGCTGTTTTTT CASSPPVGELFF